The 4 T cell receptor beta chains below come from one sample, sequenced in a study of cytomegalovirus exposure and HLA in healthy donors. Researchers ran the PCR with 60 Vbeta and 13 Jbeta primers. The repertoire was sequenced with immunoSEQ multiplex PCR; TCRdb's copy has only in-frame clones and lacks some. The sample has 100,000 to 150,000 clones; roughly 84% are singletons. The sample consisted of PBMCs. The receptors shown here come from a woman younger than 30 in good health and CMV-seropositive.

Only one count was recorded for this clone. The gene calls are TRBV6-5 and TRBJ2-3; 8 nucleotides agree with TRBD2. The length of the CDR3 is 14 residues. Per germline, CDR1 MNHEY and CDR2 SVGAGI. The V gene end was trimmed by 5 bases and the J gene end by 5 bases; junction bases not matched to a gene: 6. The CDR3 reads CASSRTSRVDTQYF. The CDR3, as DNA: TGTGCCAGCAGTAGGACTAGCCGGGTAGATACGCAGTATTTT.

The chain employs TRBV9 and TRBJ2-3; TRBD2 is a possible D gene (6 bases). V was shortened by 4 bases and J by 2 bases, with 17 bases between the two germline ends. From germline, CDR1 is SGDLS and CDR2 YYNGEE. The CDR3 totals 16 residues. The CDR3 is CASSPGVASDTDTQYF. The CDR3, as DNA: TGTGCCAGCAGCCCGGGGGTGGCTAGCGACACAGATACGCAGTATTTT.

There are a few counts of this clone. The chain employs TRBV12-5 and TRBJ1-1, with D unresolved. From germline, CDR1 is LGHNT and CDR2 FRNRAP. The V gene lost 3 bases and the J gene lost 1 base, with 6 bases spanning the gap. CDR3 length equals 13 residues. The CDR3 is CASGFSGNTEAFF. The CDR3 DNA reads as TGTGCTAGTGGTTTTTCAGGGAACACTGAAGCTTTCTTT.

The chain carries TRBV7-9 and TRBJ2-7, with D unresolved. Trimming stripped 7 bases from V and 2 bases from J, with 15 bases between. CDR1 SEHNR and CDR2 FQNEAQ come from the germline V gene (reference sequence). The CDR3 spans 14 residues. The CDR3 reads CASNRLGAPYEQYF. CDR3 in DNA: TGTGCCAGCAACCGCCTGGGCGCTCCCTACGAGCAGTACTTC.